What follows describes a single T cell receptor beta chain. The antigen remains undetermined. The table came from immunoSEQ multiplex PCR; TCRdb's copy has only in-frame clones and leaves some out. This sample has 53,000 or so clones, with over 80% found just once. This entry is derived from a study of T cells in localized non-small cell lung cancer. The study, taken as a whole, reports: Among blood samples, higher T cell density accompanied longer overall survival. Adjacent lung held a median approximately 57 of the top 100 tumor clones. Because sequencing included only one region (of the tumor), heterogeneity remains possible. Clonality peaked in uninvolved adjacent lung rather than tumor.

The sequence was obtained from a man aged 40-75 years with stage III lung adenocarcinoma. The sample consisted of peripheral blood mononuclear cells, taken before any cancer treatment.

CDR3 DNA sequence: TGTGCCAGCAGCCAATGGGTTTCTGGAAACACCATATATTTT. It is translated as CASSQWVSGNTIYF. This chain joins TRBV14 and TRBJ1-3; D ambiguous. Germline CDR1 and CDR2: SGHDN and FVKESK. The CDR3 is 14 residues long. The V end was cut by 2 bases, the J end by 1 base, with 6 bases between.